The 24 T cell receptor beta chains listed next were all sequenced from one sample in a study of CD8 T cells in Susac syndrome. The authors reverse transcribed about 0.5 to 1 ug RNA with random hexamers. In TCRdb, the immunoSEQ multiplex PCR reads were re-called with MiXCR into one record per CDR3 protein. This table holds 200,000 to 300,000 distinct CDR3 sequences, 80% to 95% found once. The sequenced sample was CD4+ T cells from PBMCs. These receptor sequences come from a human donor with multiple sclerosis.

This clonotype was found once. The rearrangement links TRBV19 to TRBJ2-1; D remains ambiguous. There are 15 residues in the CDR3. The V end lost 3 bases, the J end lost 5 bases, and 14 bases lay between the germline ends. Germline V CDR1 and CDR2: LNHDA, SQIVND (reference sequence). The CDR3 protein is CASSMGPLNNNEQFF. In DNA form, the CDR3 reads TGTGCCAGTAGTATGGGTCCACTTAACAACAATGAGCAGTTCTTC.

The chain recombines TRBV14 with TRBJ1-6; tentative D call: TRBD1 (6 bases). V shed 1 base and J shed 5 bases, with 9 bases lying between them. The germline V gene has CDR1 SGHDN and CDR2 FVKESK. The CDR3 loop spans 15 amino acids. CDR3: CASSQGTANNSPLHF. The CDR3 coding sequence is TGTGCCAGCAGCCAAGGGACAGCCAATAATTCACCCCTCCACTTT.

This clonotype was seen once. CDR3 in DNA: TGCAGTGTTCAGGAACGGGCCCGCGCCTCCTCCGGGCGAAATGAGCAGTTCTTC. Encoded protein: CSVQERARASSGRNEQFF. This chain uses TRBV20-1 with TRBJ2-1; no clear D gene. CDR1 is DFQATT, CDR2 SNEGSKA, per germline (reference sequence). This CDR3 spans 18 amino acids. Trimming left V 7 bases short and J 7 bases short, with 32 bases between.

The chain combines TRBV27 with TRBJ1-3, with D unclear. Looked up from germline, CDR1 is MNHEY and CDR2 is SMNVEV (reference sequence). The V end lost 6 bases, the J end lost 8 bases, and 23 bases lay between the germline ends. This CDR3 region has 16 residues. CDR3 region: CASRRGPGHSEDTIYF. CDR3 sequence (DNA): TGTGCCAGCAGACGAGGACCCGGGCATTCTGAGGACACCATATATTTT.

The V gene is TRBV18, the J gene TRBJ1-4, with 10 positions matching TRBD1. The CDR3 runs to 15 residues. The V and J ends lost 0 bases and 8 bases, in that order; junction bases with no gene match: 3. CDR1 and CDR2 from the germline V gene are KGHSH and LQKENI. The CDR3 sequence: CASSPPGTGVEKLFF. CDR3 sequence (DNA): TGTGCCAGCTCACCACCGGGGACAGGGGTCGAAAAACTGTTTTTT.

V is TRBV6-1 and J is TRBJ1-2; 8 bases map to TRBD1. With V trimmed by 2 bases and J by 4 bases, 6 bases remained unmatched. The CDR3 length is 15 residues. Germline V gene sequence: CDR1 MNHNS, CDR2 SASEGT. The CDR3: CASSESRGRGYGYTF. CDR3 sequence (DNA): TGTGCCAGCAGTGAATCCAGGGGGCGAGGCTATGGCTACACCTTC.

The gene calls are TRBV3-1 and TRBJ1-1; D is unresolved. The CDR3 is 13 residues long. In germline, CDR1 is LGHDT, CDR2 YNNKEL (reference sequence). V was shortened by 2 bases and J by 5 bases, with 9 bases between the two germline ends. CDR3 in DNA: TGTGCCAGCAGCCAACTGGGAGGAACTGAAGCTTTCTTT. Translating it yields CASSQLGGTEAFF.

This clonotype was detected once. This chain links TRBV5-6 with TRBJ2-7, with D perhaps assigned TRBD1 or TRBD2 (5 bases each). The CDR3 contains 15 residues. Trimming removed 4 bases at V and 2 bases at J, with 16 bases between. Per the germline V gene, CDR1 is SGHDT and CDR2 is YYEEEE. CDR3 amino acids: CASSGTGTTTYEQYF. Here the CDR3 DNA reads TGTGCCAGCAGCGGGACGGGGACCACCACCTACGAGCAGTACTTC. Filled out from reference TRBV5-6 and TRBJ2-7, the complete variable domain reads DAGVTQSPTHLIKTRGQQVTLRCSPKSGHDTVSWYQQALGQGPQFIFQYYEEEERQRGNFPDRFSGHQFPNYSSELNVNALLLGDSALYLCASSGTGTTTYEQYFGPGTRLTVT.

The rearrangement uses TRBV2 and TRBJ1-2; perhaps TRBD1 as D (5 bases). Trimming pared 3 bases from V and 4 bases from J, leaving 9 bases between. CDR3 size: 13 residues. Germline V lookup: CDR1 SNHLY, CDR2 FYNNEI. The CDR3 protein is CASSEGTTYGYTF. The CDR3 coding sequence is TGTGCCAGCAGTGAGGGGACCACCTATGGCTACACCTTC.

This rearrangement joins TRBV7-9 to TRBJ1-1; D may be TRBD1 (6 bases). The CDR3 is made up of 14 amino acids. CDR1 and CDR2 from the germline V gene are SEHNR and FQNEAQ (reference sequence). Deletions cut 5 bases from V and 5 bases from J, with 15 bases between. The CDR3 nucleotides read TGTGCCAGCAGCAAGGCAGGGGCGCGGACTGAAGCTTTCTTT. Encoded protein: CASSKAGARTEAFF.

The CDR3 is CASTDTKGAQYGYTF. The CDR3 DNA follows: TGTGCCAGCACTGACACCAAAGGGGCCCAATATGGCTACACCTTC. The rearrangement joins TRBV10-3 to TRBJ1-2; D may be TRBD1 (5 bases). The germline CDR1 and CDR2 sequences are ENHRY and SYGVKD. Trimming removed 10 bases at V and 5 bases at J, with 23 bases between. The CDR3 has 15 residues.

This chain links TRBV20-1 with TRBJ1-1; 8 bases are shared with TRBD1. The germline V gene encodes CDR1 DFQATT and CDR2 SNEGSKA (reference sequence). V lost 5 bases to trimming and J lost 3 bases; unmatched junction nucleotides: 8. CDR3 size: 14 residues. CDR3 coding DNA: TGCAGTGCTCTTCGGACAGGGTGGGACACTGAAGCTTTCTTT. Residues: CSALRTGWDTEAFF.

This clonotype was detected only once. The rearrangement joins TRBV12-5 to TRBJ2-1, with 13 bases aligning to TRBD2. Per the germline V gene, CDR1 is LGHNT and CDR2 is FRNRAP. The CDR3 covers 16 residues. The junction had 3 bases not matched to a gene; V was cut back by 0 bases and J by 7 bases. CDR3 nucleotide sequence: TGTGCTAGTGGTTTGGTGTTGACTAGCGGGGGGAATGAGCAGTTCTTC. Translating it yields CASGLVLTSGGNEQFF.

The chain recombines TRBV12-3 or TRBV12-4 with TRBJ2-3; 7 bases are shared with TRBD2. The CDR3 length is 15 residues. The junction had 9 bases not matched to a gene; V was cut back by 6 bases and J by 3 bases. The chain's CDR3 is CASSPEGRETDTQYF. The CDR3 DNA sequence: TGTGCCAGCAGCCCCGAGGGGCGGGAGACAGATACGCAGTATTTT.

This clonotype was seen a handful of times. This chain connects TRBV9 to TRBJ2-7, with 9 bases that match TRBD1. J gave up 2 bases and V 0 bases, and 0 bases lay outside the gene matches. This CDR3 contains 14 residues. Germline values: CDR1 SGDLS, CDR2 YYNGEE. CDR3 sequence reads: CASSVGQGAYEQYF. CDR3 sequence (DNA): TGTGCCAGCAGCGTAGGACAGGGGGCCTACGAGCAGTACTTC.

The V gene is TRBV3-1, the J gene TRBJ2-3; 9 bases agree with TRBD1. The ends lost 11 bases at V and 3 bases at J; junction bases unmatched: 9. The germline gives CDR1 LGHDT, CDR2 YNNKEL (reference sequence). This CDR3 spans 14 amino acids. CDR3 nucleotide sequence: TGTGCCTCCACCGGGACAGGGAGGACAGATACGCAGTATTTT. It yields the protein CASTGTGRTDTQYF.

The CDR3 loop is CATSRDSGGFEGYTF. The DNA for the CDR3 is TGTGCCACCAGCAGAGATTCAGGCGGGTTTGAGGGCTACACCTTC. The rearrangement joins TRBV15 to TRBJ1-2, with no clear D. This CDR3 is 15 amino acids long. Looked up from germline, CDR1 is LNHNV and CDR2 is YYDKDF (reference sequence). V was trimmed by 0 bases and J by 8 bases, leaving 16 bases between them.

This chain joins TRBV19 and TRBJ2-1; no clear D gene. The CDR3 runs to 16 residues. The germline V gene encodes CDR1 LNHDA and CDR2 SQIVND (reference sequence). With 6 bases removed from V and 0 bases from J, the gap between germline ends came to 15 bases. CDR3 sequence reads: CASSRSRLSSYNEQFF. DNA for the CDR3: TGTGCCAGTAGCCGCTCGCGCCTCAGCTCCTACAATGAGCAGTTCTTC.

The chain combines TRBV6-6 with TRBJ2-7; perhaps D is TRBD1 or TRBD2 (7 bases each). This CDR3 comprises 14 residues. Germline CDR1 reads MNHNY; CDR2 reads SVGAGI (reference sequence). V lost 5 bases to trimming and J lost 2 bases, with 13 bases between them. The CDR3 here is CASSRSGGAYEQYV. The CDR3 DNA follows: TGTGCCAGCAGTAGATCAGGGGGGGCCTACGAGCAGTACGTC.

V and J are TRBV24-1 and TRBJ2-7; TRBD1 matches 7 bases. Germline V gives CDR1 KGHDR, CDR2 SFDVKD. The CDR3 has 20 amino acids. Trimming removed 0 bases from V and 7 bases from J; junction bases left unmatched: 23. The CDR3 reads CATSDLGSRDRSGWYGEQYV. The CDR3 nucleotides read TGTGCCACCAGTGATTTGGGATCAAGGGACAGATCTGGATGGTATGGGGAGCAGTACGTC.

The V and J genes are TRBV12-3 or TRBV12-4 and TRBJ1-1; D call uncertain. V was pared by 3 bases and J by 11 bases, with 10 bases between. This CDR3 comprises 11 residues. The CDR3 DNA reads as TGTGCCAGCAGTTTCGGGGTTGGGGCTTTCTTT. Translating it yields CASSFGVGAFF.

The chain uses TRBV5-1 and TRBJ2-7; D uncertain. This CDR3 contains 15 residues. V was cut by 4 bases and J by 2 bases, with 16 bases left in between. The germline V gene encodes CDR1 SGHRS and CDR2 YFSETQ. The CDR3 DNA reads as TGCGCCAGCAGCCGTGTCCCAAGGTTCACCTACGAGCAGTACGTC. Protein: CASSRVPRFTYEQYV.

The chain uses TRBV12-3 or TRBV12-4 and TRBJ2-1, with 7 bases lining up with TRBD1. V lost 6 bases and J lost 8; bases outside the gene matches: 10. The length of the CDR3 is 14 residues. The CDR3 bases are TGTGCCAGCAGCCCGGGACAGAGGTCAGATGAGCAGTTCTTC. Translating it yields CASSPGQRSDEQFF.

This rearrangement joins TRBV9 to TRBJ1-1; TRBD1 matches at 9 bases. The CDR3 loop spans 15 amino acids. CDR1 is SGDLS and CDR2 is YYNGEE in the germline V gene. V was clipped by 4 bases and J by 3 bases; unmatched bases: 7. CDR3 in amino acids: CASSRGDREDTEAFF. CDR3 bases: TGTGCCAGCAGCCGGGGGGACAGGGAGGACACTGAAGCTTTCTTT.